The T cell receptor beta chain described here comes from a study of blood T cell repertoires in COVID-19. Study as a whole: Whether acute or convalescent, the COVID-19 samples came from the United States, Italy and Spain. In each case, the material was cDNA or gDNA derived from T cells, B-cell-depleted T cells, or PBMCs.

The length of the CDR3 is 13 residues. V lost 4 bases and J 1 base, leaving 7 bases between the germline ends. Germline loops: CDR1 MNHEY, CDR2 SVGAGI. In the original processing: Scientists estimated how many nucleated cells there were by amplifying reference gene primers. TCRdb's copy holds only in-frame clones and misses some; the assay was immunoSEQ multiplex PCR. V and J calls and clone size are those listed in that table; D and trimming were worked out from the DNA. The table lists a few hundred thousand clones, approximately 78% of them singletons. The sample comprised peripheral blood. This chain joins TRBV6-5 and TRBJ1-2; perhaps TRBD1 as D (5 bases). The receptor was derived from a woman of 80 years or more with acute or convalescent COVID-19. The CDR3 DNA reads as TGTGCCAGCAGTTTACAGGTTAACTATGGCTACACCTTC. Its protein product is CASSLQVNYGYTF.